This T cell receptor beta chain was identified during a study of cytomegalovirus exposure and HLA in healthy donors. 60 Vbeta and 13 Jbeta primers were used in PCR. The repertoire was sequenced with immunoSEQ multiplex PCR; TCRdb's copy has only in-frame clones and lacks some. The data hold about 43,000 clones, with roughly 51% observed a single time. Study-wide findings and caveats: According to a later analysis, most TCR beta chains associated with CMV appeared HLA-restricted. Association of fewer than 20,000 TCR beta sequences with HLA alleles was found at 0.05 false discovery rate in a later analysis.

This clone came up a few times. Its target is not known. From germline, CDR1 is LNHDA and CDR2 SQIVND (reference sequence). With V trimmed by 5 bases and J by 6 bases, 4 bases remained unmatched. The CDR3 contains 15 residues. The chain is built from TRBV19 and TRBJ2-1; 13 bases are a match to TRBD2. The sequencing sample was made of PBMCs. The clonotype originates from a man aged 55 to 69 in good health and CMV-seronegative. This CDR3 reads CASSSGLAGANEQFF. The CDR3 nucleotides are TGTGCCAGTAGTTCCGGACTAGCGGGAGCCAATGAGCAGTTCTTC.